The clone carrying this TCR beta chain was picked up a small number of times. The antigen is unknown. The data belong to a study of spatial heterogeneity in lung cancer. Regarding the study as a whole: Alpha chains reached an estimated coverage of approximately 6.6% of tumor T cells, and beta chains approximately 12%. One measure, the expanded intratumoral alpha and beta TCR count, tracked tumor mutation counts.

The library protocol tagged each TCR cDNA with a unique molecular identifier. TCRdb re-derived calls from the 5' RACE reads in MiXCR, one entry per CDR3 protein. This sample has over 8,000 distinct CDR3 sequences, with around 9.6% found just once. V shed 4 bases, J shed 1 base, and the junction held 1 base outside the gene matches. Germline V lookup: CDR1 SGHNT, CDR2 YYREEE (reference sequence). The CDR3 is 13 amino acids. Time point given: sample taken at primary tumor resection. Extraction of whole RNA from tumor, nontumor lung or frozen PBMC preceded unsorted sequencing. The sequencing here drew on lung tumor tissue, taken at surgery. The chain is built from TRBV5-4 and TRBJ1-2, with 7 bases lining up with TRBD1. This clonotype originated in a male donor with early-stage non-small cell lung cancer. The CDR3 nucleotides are TGTGCCAGCAGCCGGGACAGTAACTATGGCTACACCTTC. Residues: CASSRDSNYGYTF. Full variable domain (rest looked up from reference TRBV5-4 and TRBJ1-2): ETGVTQSPTHLIKTRGQQVTLRCSSQSGHNTVSWYQQALGQGPQFIFQYYREEENGRGNFPPRFSGLQFPNYSSELNVNALELDDSALYLCASSRDSNYGYTFGSGTRLTVV.